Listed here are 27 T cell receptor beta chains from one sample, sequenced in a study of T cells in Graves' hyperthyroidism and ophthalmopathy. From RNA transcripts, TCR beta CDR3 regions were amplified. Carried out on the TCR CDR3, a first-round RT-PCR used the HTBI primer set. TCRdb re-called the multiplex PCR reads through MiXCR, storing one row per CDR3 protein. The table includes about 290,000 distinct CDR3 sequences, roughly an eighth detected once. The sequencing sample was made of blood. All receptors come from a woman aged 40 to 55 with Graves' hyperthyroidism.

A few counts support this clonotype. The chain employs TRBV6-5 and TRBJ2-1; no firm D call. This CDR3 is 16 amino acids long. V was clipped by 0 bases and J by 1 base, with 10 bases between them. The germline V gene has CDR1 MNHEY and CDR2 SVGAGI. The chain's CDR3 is CASSYSWSGSYNEQFF. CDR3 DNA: TGTGCCAGCAGTTACTCGTGGTCAGGTTCCTACAATGAGCAGTTCTTC.

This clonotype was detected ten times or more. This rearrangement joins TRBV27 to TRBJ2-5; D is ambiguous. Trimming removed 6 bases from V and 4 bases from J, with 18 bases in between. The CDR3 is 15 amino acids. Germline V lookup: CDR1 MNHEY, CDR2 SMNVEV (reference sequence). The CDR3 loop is CASRQAAAGLETQYF. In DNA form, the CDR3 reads TGTGCCAGCAGGCAGGCGGCGGCCGGGTTAGAGACCCAGTACTTC.

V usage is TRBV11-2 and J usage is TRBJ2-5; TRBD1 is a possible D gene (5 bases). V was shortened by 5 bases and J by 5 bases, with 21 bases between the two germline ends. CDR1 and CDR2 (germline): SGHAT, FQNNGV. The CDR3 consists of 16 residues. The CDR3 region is CASSPQQWTTRETQYF. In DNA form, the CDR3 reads TGTGCCAGCAGCCCTCAACAGTGGACAACCAGGGAGACCCAGTACTTC.

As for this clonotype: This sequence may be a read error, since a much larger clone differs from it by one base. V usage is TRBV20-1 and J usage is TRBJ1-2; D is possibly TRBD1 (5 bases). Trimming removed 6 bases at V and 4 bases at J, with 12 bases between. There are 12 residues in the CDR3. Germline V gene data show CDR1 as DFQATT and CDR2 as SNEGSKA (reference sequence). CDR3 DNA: TGCAGTGCCCCCACTGGGGGCTATGGCTACACCTTC. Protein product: CSAPTGGYGYTF.

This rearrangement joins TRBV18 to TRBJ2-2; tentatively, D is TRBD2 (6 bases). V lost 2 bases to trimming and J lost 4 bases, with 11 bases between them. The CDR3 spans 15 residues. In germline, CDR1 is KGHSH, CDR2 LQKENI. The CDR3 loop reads CASSPESGFTGELFF. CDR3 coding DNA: TGTGCCAGCTCACCAGAAAGCGGGTTCACCGGGGAGCTGTTTTTT.

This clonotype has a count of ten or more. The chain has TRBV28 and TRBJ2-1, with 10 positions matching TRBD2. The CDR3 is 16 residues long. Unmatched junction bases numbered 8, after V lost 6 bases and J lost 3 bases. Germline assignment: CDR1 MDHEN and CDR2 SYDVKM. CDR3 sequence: CASSRPLAGGYNEQFF. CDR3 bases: TGTGCCAGCAGCCGACCTTTAGCGGGAGGCTACAATGAGCAGTTCTTC.

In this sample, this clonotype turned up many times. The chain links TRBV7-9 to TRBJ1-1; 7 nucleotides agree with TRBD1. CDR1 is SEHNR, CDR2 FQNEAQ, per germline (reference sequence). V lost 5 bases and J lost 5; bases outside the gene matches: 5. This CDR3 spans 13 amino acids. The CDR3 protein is CASSVDRTTEAFF. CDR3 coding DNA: TGTGCCAGCAGCGTGGACAGGACAACTGAAGCTTTCTTT. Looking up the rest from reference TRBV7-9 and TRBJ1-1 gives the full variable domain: DTGVSQNPRHKITKRGQNVTFRCDPISEHNRLYWYRQTLGQGPEFLTYFQNEAQLEKSRLLSDRFSAERPKGSFSTLEIQRTEQGDSAMYLCASSVDRTTEAFFGQGTRLTVV.

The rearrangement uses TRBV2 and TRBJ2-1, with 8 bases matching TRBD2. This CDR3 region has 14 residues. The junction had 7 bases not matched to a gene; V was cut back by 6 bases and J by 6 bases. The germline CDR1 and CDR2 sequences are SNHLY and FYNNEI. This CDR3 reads CASSQRTSPNEQFF. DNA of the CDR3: TGTGCCAGCAGCCAAAGGACTAGCCCCAATGAGCAGTTCTTC.

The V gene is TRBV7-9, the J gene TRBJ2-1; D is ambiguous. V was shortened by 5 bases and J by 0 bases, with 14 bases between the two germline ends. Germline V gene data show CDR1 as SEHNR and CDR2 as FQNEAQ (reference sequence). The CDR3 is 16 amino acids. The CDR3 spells CASSVSGLSSYNEQFF. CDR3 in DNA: TGTGCCAGCAGCGTTTCAGGTTTGAGCTCCTACAATGAGCAGTTCTTC.

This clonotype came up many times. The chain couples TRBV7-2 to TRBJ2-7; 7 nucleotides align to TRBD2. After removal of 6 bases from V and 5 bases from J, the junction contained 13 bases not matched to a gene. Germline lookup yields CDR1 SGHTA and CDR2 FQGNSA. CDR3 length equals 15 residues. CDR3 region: CASSSTRTSLHEQYF. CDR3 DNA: TGTGCCAGCAGTTCCACCCGGACTAGTCTCCACGAGCAGTACTTC.

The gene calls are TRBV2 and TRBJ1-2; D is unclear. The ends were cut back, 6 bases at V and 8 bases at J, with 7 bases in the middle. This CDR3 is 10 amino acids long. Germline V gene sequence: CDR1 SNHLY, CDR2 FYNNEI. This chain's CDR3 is CASSREGYTF. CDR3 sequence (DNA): TGTGCCAGCAGCCGGGAGGGCTACACCTTC.

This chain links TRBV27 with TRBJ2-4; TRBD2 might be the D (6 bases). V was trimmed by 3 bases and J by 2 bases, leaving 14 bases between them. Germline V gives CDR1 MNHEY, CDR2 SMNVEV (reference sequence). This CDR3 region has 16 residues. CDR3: CASSFRLATTKNIQYF. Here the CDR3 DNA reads TGTGCCAGCAGTTTTCGGCTAGCGACAACCAAAAACATTCAGTACTTC.

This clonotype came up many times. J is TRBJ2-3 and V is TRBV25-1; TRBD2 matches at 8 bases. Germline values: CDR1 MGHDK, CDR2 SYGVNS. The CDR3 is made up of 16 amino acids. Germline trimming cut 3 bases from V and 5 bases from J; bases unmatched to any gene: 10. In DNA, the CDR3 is TGTGCCAGCAGTGAGGGAAAGCGGGAGAAAGGAGATACGCAGTATTTT. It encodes CASSEGKREKGDTQYF.

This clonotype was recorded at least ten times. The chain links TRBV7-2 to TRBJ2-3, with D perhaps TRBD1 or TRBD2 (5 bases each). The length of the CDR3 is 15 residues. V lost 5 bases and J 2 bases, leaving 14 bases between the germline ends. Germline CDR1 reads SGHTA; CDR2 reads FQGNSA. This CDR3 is CASSQQDGTTDTQYF. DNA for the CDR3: TGTGCCAGCAGCCAACAAGACGGGACCACAGATACGCAGTATTTT. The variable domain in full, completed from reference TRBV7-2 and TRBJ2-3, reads GAGVSQSPSNKVTEKGKDVELRCDPISGHTALYWYRQSLGQGLEFLIYFQGNSAPDKSGLPSDRFSAERTGGSVSTLTIQRTQQEDSAVYLCASSQQDGTTDTQYFGPGTRLTVL.

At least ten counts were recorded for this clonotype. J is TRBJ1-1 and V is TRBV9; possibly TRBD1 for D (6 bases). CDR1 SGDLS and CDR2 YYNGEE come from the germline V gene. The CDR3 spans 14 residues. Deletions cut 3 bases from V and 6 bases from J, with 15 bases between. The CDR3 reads CASSGPGVLAEAFF. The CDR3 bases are TGTGCCAGCAGCGGACCAGGGGTTTTGGCTGAAGCTTTCTTT.

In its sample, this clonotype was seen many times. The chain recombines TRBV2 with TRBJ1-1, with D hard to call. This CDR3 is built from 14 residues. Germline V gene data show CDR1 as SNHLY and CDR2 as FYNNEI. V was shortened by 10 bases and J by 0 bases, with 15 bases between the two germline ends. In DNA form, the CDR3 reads TGTGCCACCGAGTTACAGAACATGAACACTGAAGCTTTCTTT. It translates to CATELQNMNTEAFF.

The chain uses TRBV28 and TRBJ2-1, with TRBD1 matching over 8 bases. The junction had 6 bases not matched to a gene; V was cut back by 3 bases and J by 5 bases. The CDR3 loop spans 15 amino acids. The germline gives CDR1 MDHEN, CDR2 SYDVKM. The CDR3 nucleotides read TGTGCCAGCAGTTTCTGGACAGGGCCCAACAATGAGCAGTTCTTC. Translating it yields CASSFWTGPNNEQFF. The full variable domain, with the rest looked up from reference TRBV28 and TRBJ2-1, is DVKVTQSSRYLVKRTGEKVFLECVQDMDHENMFWYRQDPGLGLRLIYFSYDVKMKEKGDIPEGYSVSREKKERFSLILESASTNQTSMYLCASSFWTGPNNEQFFGPGTRLTVL.

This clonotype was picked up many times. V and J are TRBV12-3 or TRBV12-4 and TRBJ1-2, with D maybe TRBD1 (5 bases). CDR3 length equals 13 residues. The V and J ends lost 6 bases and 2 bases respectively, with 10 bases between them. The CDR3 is CASRPGTNYGYTF. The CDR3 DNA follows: TGTGCCAGCAGACCCGGGACCAACTATGGCTACACCTTC.

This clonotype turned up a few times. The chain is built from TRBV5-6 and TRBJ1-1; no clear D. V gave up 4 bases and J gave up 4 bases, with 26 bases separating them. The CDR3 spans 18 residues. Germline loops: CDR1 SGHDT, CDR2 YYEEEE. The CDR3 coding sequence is TGTGCCAGCAGCCCCCGGGGAGACAAGGTGGGTAATCCCACTGAAGCTTTCTTT. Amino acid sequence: CASSPRGDKVGNPTEAFF.

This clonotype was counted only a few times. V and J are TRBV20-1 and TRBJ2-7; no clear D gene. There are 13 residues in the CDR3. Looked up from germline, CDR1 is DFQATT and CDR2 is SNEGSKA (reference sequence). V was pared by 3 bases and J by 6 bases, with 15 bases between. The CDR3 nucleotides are TGCAGTGCTAGGGGTAGCTCCGACGGCGAGCAGTACTTC. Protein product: CSARGSSDGEQYF.

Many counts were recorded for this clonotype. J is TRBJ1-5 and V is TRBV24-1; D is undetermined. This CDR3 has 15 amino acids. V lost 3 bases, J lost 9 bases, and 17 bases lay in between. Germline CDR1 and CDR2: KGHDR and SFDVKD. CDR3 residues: CATSDRVRPQWPQHF. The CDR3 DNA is TGTGCCACCAGTGATCGCGTTAGGCCGCAGTGGCCCCAGCATTTT.

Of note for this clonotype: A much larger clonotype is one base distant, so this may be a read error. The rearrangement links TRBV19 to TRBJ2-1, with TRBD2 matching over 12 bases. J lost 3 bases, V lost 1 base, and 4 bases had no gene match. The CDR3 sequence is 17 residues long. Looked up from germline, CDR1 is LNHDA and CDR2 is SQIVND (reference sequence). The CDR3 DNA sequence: TGTGCCAGTAGTATAGGACTAGCGGGAGAGCTCTACAATGAGCAGTTCTTC. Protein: CASSIGLAGELYNEQFF.

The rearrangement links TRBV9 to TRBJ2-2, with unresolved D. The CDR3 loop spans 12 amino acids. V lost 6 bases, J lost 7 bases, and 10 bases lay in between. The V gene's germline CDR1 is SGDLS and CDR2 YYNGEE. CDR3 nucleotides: TGTGCCAGCACCCCTGGGGACGGGGAGCTGTTTTTT. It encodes CASTPGDGELFF. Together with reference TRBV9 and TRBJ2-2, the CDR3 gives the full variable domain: DSGVTQTPKHLITATGQRVTLRCSPRSGDLSVYWYQQSLDQGLQFLIQYYNGEERAKGNILERFSAQQFPDLHSELNLSSLELGDSALYFCASTPGDGELFFGEGSRLTVL.

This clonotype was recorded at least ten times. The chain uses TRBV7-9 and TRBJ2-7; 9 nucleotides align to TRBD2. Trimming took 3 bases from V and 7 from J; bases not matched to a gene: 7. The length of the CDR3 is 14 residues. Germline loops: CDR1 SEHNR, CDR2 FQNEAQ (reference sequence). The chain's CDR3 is CASSFTGLAREQYF. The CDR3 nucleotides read TGTGCCAGCAGCTTCACCGGACTAGCGCGTGAGCAGTACTTC.

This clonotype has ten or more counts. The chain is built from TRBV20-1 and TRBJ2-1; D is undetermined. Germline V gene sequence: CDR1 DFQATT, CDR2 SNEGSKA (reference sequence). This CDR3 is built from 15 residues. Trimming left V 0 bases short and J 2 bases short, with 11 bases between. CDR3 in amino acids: CSARDPATTYNEQFF. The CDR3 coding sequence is TGCAGTGCTAGAGATCCAGCGACCACCTACAATGAGCAGTTCTTC.

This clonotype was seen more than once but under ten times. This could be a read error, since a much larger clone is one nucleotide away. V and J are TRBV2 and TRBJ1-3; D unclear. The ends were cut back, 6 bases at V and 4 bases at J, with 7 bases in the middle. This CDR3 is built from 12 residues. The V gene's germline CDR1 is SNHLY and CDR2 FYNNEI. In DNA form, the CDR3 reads TGTGCCAGCAGCTTCGACGGAAACACCATATATTTT. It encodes CASSFDGNTIYF.

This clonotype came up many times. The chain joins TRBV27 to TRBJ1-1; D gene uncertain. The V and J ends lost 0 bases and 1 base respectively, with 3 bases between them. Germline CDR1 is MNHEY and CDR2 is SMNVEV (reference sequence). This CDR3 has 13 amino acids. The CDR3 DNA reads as TGTGCCAGCAGTTTATCTACGAACACTGAAGCTTTCTTT. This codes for CASSLSTNTEAFF.